Each of the 18 T cell receptor beta chains below was sequenced from the same sample in a study of vaccination and CD4 T cells after COVID-19. TCRdb processed the PCR reads anew with MiXCR; each CDR3 protein has one entry. The sample holds some 22,000 distinct CDR3 sequences; 45% to 65% are singletons and the top ten take roughly 1%. The sequencing here drew on CD4+ T cells from blood, taken before SARS-CoV-2 vaccination. These receptors all stem from a human donor who had recovered from COVID-19.

This clonotype came up once. The J gene is TRBJ1-1, the V gene TRBV18, with a tentative D call TRBD1 (6 bases). V lost 3 bases, J lost 2 bases, and 13 bases lay in between. The CDR3 spans 15 residues. Germline V gene data show CDR1 as KGHSH and CDR2 as LQKENI. In DNA, the CDR3 is TGTGCCAGCTCACCGGGGCGACAGGCCAACACTGAAGCTTTCTTT. Protein: CASSPGRQANTEAFF.

The chain combines TRBV20-1 with TRBJ2-3; 9 positions match TRBD1. The junction had 10 bases not matched to a gene; V was cut back by 6 bases and J by 3 bases. CDR1 and CDR2 from the germline V gene are DFQATT and SNEGSKA (reference sequence). The CDR3 sequence is 15 residues long. The CDR3 here is CSAVIQGARTDTQYF. The CDR3 nucleotides are TGCAGTGCGGTTATACAGGGGGCGAGGACAGATACGCAGTATTTT.

This clonotype was observed a few times. This chain uses TRBV10-1 with TRBJ2-3; 9 nucleotides match TRBD2. CDR3 length equals 16 residues. V was pared by 1 base and J by 7 bases, with 9 bases of the junction left unmatched. In germline, CDR1 is WNHNN, CDR2 SYGVQD (reference sequence). The CDR3 DNA sequence: TGCGCCAGCAGTGAGTTGAATAGCGGGAGATTAAATACGCAGTATTTT. Translated: CASSELNSGRLNTQYF.

V and J are TRBV2 and TRBJ1-5, with D perhaps matching TRBD1 (5 bases). V was shortened by 7 bases and J by 0 bases, with 13 bases between the two germline ends. The CDR3 covers 15 residues. The germline gives CDR1 SNHLY, CDR2 FYNNEI. The CDR3 coding sequence is TGTGCCAGCACCGTAGACAGATTTAGCAATCAGCCCCAGCATTTT. Its protein product is CASTVDRFSNQPQHF.

J is TRBJ2-7 and V is TRBV19, with TRBD2 as a possible D gene (6 bases). Germline V lookup: CDR1 LNHDA, CDR2 SQIVND (reference sequence). The CDR3 extends over 15 amino acids. Trimming took 3 bases from V and 2 from J, leaving 14 bases between them. CDR3 in amino acids: CASSIGTSLPYEQYF. The CDR3 DNA reads TGTGCCAGTAGTATCGGAACTAGCCTCCCCTACGAGCAGTACTTC.

This clonotype was recorded once. The rearrangement joins TRBV28 to TRBJ2-3, with TRBD2 identical over 7 bases. Germline V lookup: CDR1 MDHEN, CDR2 SYDVKM. V lost 2 bases and J lost 0; bases outside the gene matches: 8. The CDR3 totals 17 residues. The CDR3 protein is CASSLEASGTSTDTQYF. The CDR3 DNA is TGTGCCAGCAGTTTAGAGGCTAGCGGAACTAGCACAGATACGCAGTATTTT. The full variable domain, in which reference TRBV28 and TRBJ2-3 provide the parts outside the CDR3, is DVKVTQSSRYLVKRTGEKVFLECVQDMDHENMFWYRQDPGLGLRLIYFSYDVKMKEKGDIPEGYSVSREKKERFSLILESASTNQTSMYLCASSLEASGTSTDTQYFGPGTRLTVL.

The chain uses TRBV7-9 and TRBJ2-1, with 8 bases lining up with TRBD2. Germline CDR1 reads SEHNR; CDR2 reads FQNEAQ (reference sequence). The CDR3 is 15 amino acids. V trimming: 0 bases; J trimming: 9 bases; junction bases outside the gene matches: 7. The CDR3, as DNA: TGTGCCAGCAGCTTAGCGTTTAGCGGGATCGGTGAGCAGTTCTTC. This encodes CASSLAFSGIGEQFF.

This clonotype was counted a few times. The chain links TRBV6-2 or TRBV6-3 to TRBJ1-2; 7 bases match TRBD1. The germline CDR1 and CDR2 sequences are MNHEY and SVGEGT. With 6 bases clipped from V and 8 bases from J, the junction kept 9 bases outside the gene matches. This CDR3 comprises 13 residues. This CDR3 is CASSWDSGGGYTF. In DNA form, the CDR3 reads TGTGCCAGCAGCTGGGACAGCGGAGGCGGCTACACCTTC.

V gene TRBV15 combines with J gene TRBJ2-7; 11 nucleotides line up with TRBD2. V shed 1 base and J 2 bases; nucleotides not matched to a gene: 4. CDR1 LNHNV and CDR2 YYDKDF come from the germline V gene (reference sequence). The CDR3 contains 16 residues. The DNA for the CDR3 is TGTGCCACCAGCAGAGCGGGACTAGCGGAGACCTACGAGCAGTACTTC. Its translation is CATSRAGLAETYEQYF. The entire variable domain, with the rest obtained from reference TRBV15 and TRBJ2-7, is as follows: DAMVIQNPRYQVTQFGKPVTLSCSQTLNHNVMYWYQQKSSQAPKLLFHYYDKDFNNEADTPDNFQSRRPNTSFCFLDIRSPGLGDTAMYLCATSRAGLAETYEQYFGPGTRLTVT.

The rearrangement joins TRBV20-1 to TRBJ2-7, with TRBD1 matching 7 bases. The trim removed 3 bases at V and 5 bases at J, leaving 4 bases unmatched. The CDR3 totals 12 residues. Looked up from germline, CDR1 is DFQATT and CDR2 is SNEGSKA (reference sequence). CDR3 nucleotide sequence: TGCAGTGCTAGCGACAGGGTCAACGAGCAGTACTTC. It codes for CSASDRVNEQYF.

This clonotype was detected a few times. The chain couples TRBV20-1 to TRBJ2-7, with D hard to call. Trimming cost V 0 bases and J 1 base, with 4 bases left between them. The length of the CDR3 is 12 residues. The germline V gene has CDR1 DFQATT and CDR2 SNEGSKA (reference sequence). CDR3 DNA sequence: TGCAGTGCTAGAGATTTTTCCTACGAGCAGTACTTC. Translated: CSARDFSYEQYF.

V gene TRBV23-1 combines with J gene TRBJ1-1; no definite D call. TRBV23-1 is identified as an open reading frame with a role that is uncertain. The CDR3 has 16 amino acids. The germline V and J ends were trimmed by 4 bases and 1 base, with 16 bases remaining between them. CDR3 DNA: TGCGCCAGCAGTCGCACCGGGCCCCCCCAGAACACTGAAGCTTTCTTT. The encoded protein is CASSRTGPPQNTEAFF.

The CDR3 DNA follows: TGTGCCAGCAGTGTAGTGCAGGGGGCCTTGAATGAGCAGTTCTTC. Protein product: CASSVVQGALNEQFF. V and J are TRBV6-4 and TRBJ2-1; 8 nucleotides line up with TRBD1. The germline CDR1 and CDR2 sequences are MRHNA and SNTAGT. The CDR3 is made up of 15 amino acids. The V segment lost 4 bases and the J segment 7 bases; nucleotides outside the gene matches: 9.

This clonotype was detected only a few times. This chain joins TRBV6-1 and TRBJ2-7; 13 bases map to TRBD2. Germline V gene data show CDR1 as MNHNS and CDR2 as SASEGT. CDR3 size: 15 residues. The ends lost 4 bases at V and 1 base at J; junction bases unmatched: 1. The CDR3 protein is CASSGLAGGSYEQYF. The CDR3 bases are TGTGCCAGCAGTGGACTAGCGGGAGGATCCTACGAGCAGTACTTC.

This clonotype was found a few times. V gene TRBV5-8 combines with J gene TRBJ1-5; possibly TRBD1 for D (5 bases). The CDR3 length is 16 residues. The ends were cut back, 3 bases at V and 1 base at J, with 14 bases in the middle. CDR1 and CDR2 (germline): SGHTS, YDEGEE. As DNA, the CDR3 is TGTGCCAGCAGCTATCTACAGGTGGCAAGCAATCAGCCCCAGCATTTT. Translating gives CASSYLQVASNQPQHF. The variable domain in full, completed from reference TRBV5-8 and TRBJ1-5, reads EAGVTQSPTHLIKTRGQQATLRCSPISGHTSVYWYQQALGLGLQFLLWYDEGEERNRGNFPPRFSGRQFPNYSSELNVNALELEDSALYLCASSYLQVASNQPQHFGDGTRLSIL.

The rearrangement links TRBV25-1 to TRBJ2-6, with D unresolved. Between the trimmed V and J ends, which lost 4 bases and 0 bases, there was a span of 7 bases. Germline CDR1 is MGHDK and CDR2 is SYGVNS. This CDR3 is 15 amino acids long. This CDR3 is CASSGYNSGANVLTF. CDR3 sequence (DNA): TGTGCCAGCAGTGGATACAACTCTGGGGCCAACGTCCTGACTTTC.

This chain uses TRBV7-9 with TRBJ2-7; perhaps TRBD1 as D (5 bases). Germline values: CDR1 SEHNR, CDR2 FQNEAQ (reference sequence). The CDR3 spans 14 residues. V was shortened by 3 bases and J by 3 bases, with 12 bases between the two germline ends. The chain's CDR3 is CASSFIQGSYEQYF. The CDR3 DNA follows: TGTGCCAGCAGCTTTATCCAGGGCAGCTACGAGCAGTACTTC.

This clonotype was seen a handful of times. This sequence joins TRBV20-1 and TRBJ1-5, with a tentative D call TRBD1 (5 bases). Deletions cut 6 bases from V and 5 bases from J, with 20 bases between. CDR3 length: 15 amino acids. CDR1 is DFQATT and CDR2 is SNEGSKA in the germline V gene (reference sequence). CDR3 nucleotides: TGCAGTGCCACCTTCCCCCCAGGGCAAGATCAGCCCCAGCATTTT. Translating it yields CSATFPPGQDQPQHF.